Presented here are 32 T cell receptor beta chains from one specimen sequenced in a study of cytomegalovirus exposure and HLA in healthy donors. The primer mix had 60 Vbeta and 13 Jbeta primers. The assay was immunoSEQ multiplex PCR, and TCRdb's table has in-frame clones only and misses some. The sample totals about 200,000 clones. Sequencing input: PBMCs. Source of these receptors: a man aged 25 to 40 in good health and CMV-seronegative.

The chain recombines TRBV6-6 with TRBJ2-7, with TRBD2 matching 13 bases. Trimming took 4 bases from V and 5 from J; bases not matched to a gene: 5. CDR1 MNHNY and CDR2 SVGAGI come from the germline V gene (reference sequence). The CDR3 runs 15 residues. CDR3 loop: CASSFRLAGGNEQYF. In DNA, the CDR3 is TGTGCCAGCAGTTTCCGACTAGCGGGGGGAAACGAGCAGTACTTC.

The gene calls are TRBV30 and TRBJ1-1; 12 nucleotides match TRBD1. J was trimmed by 8 bases and V by 5 bases; bases with no gene match: 3. Germline assignment: CDR1 GTSNPN and CDR2 SVGIG (reference sequence). This CDR3 has 12 residues. In DNA form, the CDR3 reads TGTGCCTGGGGGGGACAGGGGGCCGAAGCTTTCTTT. Translating it yields CAWGGQGAEAFF.

The chain employs TRBV6-1 and TRBJ2-5, with D uncertain. Germline V gives CDR1 MNHNS, CDR2 SASEGT. V was clipped by 5 bases and J by 5 bases, with 18 bases between them. There are 15 residues in the CDR3. The CDR3 region is CASSRTELPLETQYF. The CDR3 DNA sequence: TGTGCCAGCAGTAGAACAGAGCTGCCATTGGAGACCCAGTACTTC.

About this clone itself: Other DNA sequences of this sample code for an identical CDR3. DNA of the CDR3: TGTGCCAGCAGGCTAGCGGGGGAAGAGACCCAGTACTTC. It yields the protein CASRLAGEETQYF. The gene calls are TRBV27 and TRBJ2-5, with 10 bases that match TRBD2. The ends lost 6 bases at V and 3 bases at J; junction bases unmatched: 1. Germline V gene sequence: CDR1 MNHEY, CDR2 SMNVEV (reference sequence). The CDR3 extends over 13 amino acids.

The chain has TRBV27 and TRBJ2-7, with 7 bases fitting TRBD2. CDR1 and CDR2 (germline): MNHEY, SMNVEV (reference sequence). This CDR3 is built from 16 residues. With 4 bases clipped from V and 4 bases from J, the junction kept 13 bases outside the gene matches. The CDR3 reads CASSSASSGDTYEQYF. The CDR3 bases are TGTGCCAGCAGTTCCGCCTCTAGCGGCGACACGTACGAGCAGTACTTC.

V and J are TRBV6-6 and TRBJ2-1, with 8 bases aligning to TRBD2. There are 16 residues in the CDR3. Germline V gene data show CDR1 as MNHNY and CDR2 as SVGAGI (reference sequence). V lost 2 bases and J lost 10; bases outside the gene matches: 13. The CDR3 region has the DNA TGTGCCAGCAGTTACCGTCCCGGGAGGGCCTCAGGGGAGCAGTTCTTC. This sequence encodes CASSYRPGRASGEQFF.

The chain carries TRBV11-2 and TRBJ2-5; possibly TRBD2 for D (6 bases). With the DNA end fitting TRBJ2-7 better, the J assignment may be wrong. Germline V CDR1 and CDR2: SGHAT, FQNNGV. The CDR3 consists of 16 residues. This CDR3 reads CASSPIGRRGSYEQYF. The CDR3, as DNA: TGTGCCAGCAGCCCCATCGGGAGACGGGGCTCCTACGAGCAGTACTTC.

The chain is built from TRBV27 and TRBJ2-3; TRBD1 aligns across 9 bases. This CDR3 has 15 residues. Germline V CDR1 and CDR2: MNHEY, SMNVEV (reference sequence). The V segment lost 4 bases and the J segment 4 bases; nucleotides outside the gene matches: 6. The CDR3 protein is CASSWDRARPDTQYF. The CDR3 DNA reads TGTGCCAGCAGTTGGGACAGGGCTCGCCCAGATACGCAGTATTTT.

J is TRBJ1-1 and V is TRBV19; maybe TRBD1 (6 bases). Germline assignment: CDR1 LNHDA and CDR2 SQIVND (reference sequence). The CDR3 length is 15 residues. The V end lost 9 bases, the J end lost 8 bases, and 25 bases lay between the germline ends. CDR3 coding DNA: TGTGCCAGCCGTAACAGGGTTGTCGGGGATCCCGAAGCTTTCTTT. Encoded protein: CASRNRVVGDPEAFF.

J is TRBJ2-7 and V is TRBV5-1; possibly TRBD1 for D (6 bases). V dropped 0 bases and J dropped 2 bases, with 15 bases sitting between them. This CDR3 comprises 16 residues. Germline CDR1 reads SGHRS; CDR2 reads YFSETQ. Written as DNA, the CDR3 is TGCGCCAGCAGCTTGGAGGGGACACAACCTGCCTACGAGCAGTACTTC. The encoded protein is CASSLEGTQPAYEQYF.

V and J are TRBV18 and TRBJ2-3; TRBD1 matches at 7 bases. The CDR3 covers 18 residues. Germline CDR1 reads KGHSH; CDR2 reads LQKENI. Trimming took 4 bases from V and 0 from J; bases not matched to a gene: 13. This chain's CDR3 is CASSQDRASSHSTDTQYF. The CDR3, as DNA: TGTGCCAGCTCACAAGACAGGGCCTCATCACATAGCACAGATACGCAGTATTTT.

V usage is TRBV5-8 and J usage is TRBJ2-5; 7 bases are a match to TRBD1. The germline CDR1 and CDR2 sequences are SGHTS and YDEGEE. The CDR3 contains 14 residues. V gave up 4 bases and J gave up 1 base; unmatched junction bases: 4. Here the CDR3 reads CASSPRQGQETQYF. Here the CDR3 DNA reads TGTGCCAGCAGCCCGAGACAGGGCCAAGAGACCCAGTACTTC.

This chain connects TRBV27 to TRBJ1-2; no clear D. The germline V and J ends were trimmed by 0 bases and 4 bases, with 9 bases remaining between them. Per the germline V gene, CDR1 is MNHEY and CDR2 is SMNVEV (reference sequence). There are 14 residues in the CDR3. CDR3 sequence reads: CASSLSPDFYGYTF. CDR3 bases: TGTGCCAGCAGTTTATCCCCGGACTTCTATGGCTACACCTTC.

The chain carries TRBV28 and TRBJ1-2; 8 bases match TRBD1. Germline values: CDR1 MDHEN, CDR2 SYDVKM. After removal of 4 bases from V and 4 bases from J, the junction contained 5 bases not matched to a gene. The CDR3 runs 14 residues. The CDR3 DNA follows: TGTGCCAGCAGTTACTACAGGGGGGGCTATGGCTACACCTTC. Its translation is CASSYYRGGYGYTF.

This chain links TRBV5-1 with TRBJ2-3; 10 bases fit TRBD1. Germline CDR1 and CDR2: SGHRS and YFSETQ. Trimming took 3 bases from V and 0 from J; bases not matched to a gene: 16. The CDR3 runs 20 residues. This CDR3 is CASSSGQGTLVVTSTDTQYF. Here the CDR3 DNA reads TGCGCCAGCAGCTCGGGACAGGGGACGTTGGTCGTTACTAGCACAGATACGCAGTATTTT.

V gene TRBV10-3 combines with J gene TRBJ2-7, with 11 bases lining up with TRBD1. The J segment lost 7 bases and the V segment lost 10 bases, leaving 9 bases of the junction unmatched. The length of the CDR3 is 13 residues. Germline CDR1 and CDR2: ENHRY and SYGVKD. The CDR3 region is CATGGQGAGEQYF. DNA for the CDR3: TGTGCCACCGGCGGACAGGGGGCCGGGGAGCAGTACTTC.

The chain couples TRBV7-8 to TRBJ2-3, with D perhaps TRBD2 (6 bases). CDR1 and CDR2 (germline): SGHVS, FQNEAQ. The germline V and J ends were trimmed by 0 bases and 2 bases, with 18 bases remaining between them. This CDR3 contains 18 residues. CDR3 sequence: CASSLADPGEPNTDTQYF. CDR3 coding DNA: TGTGCCAGCAGCTTAGCGGACCCGGGAGAGCCTAACACAGATACGCAGTATTTT.

The chain recombines TRBV28 with TRBJ2-7, with 7 bases identical to TRBD1. The V segment lost 4 bases and the J segment 5 bases; nucleotides outside the gene matches: 5. This CDR3 is built from 13 residues. CDR1 MDHEN and CDR2 SYDVKM come from the germline V gene. CDR3 DNA: TGTGCCAGCAGTTCCACAGGGGCCCACGAGCAGTACTTC. This translates into CASSSTGAHEQYF.

This sequence joins TRBV5-1 and TRBJ1-4, with 9 bases fitting TRBD1. The CDR3 consists of 14 residues. J lost 4 bases, V lost 4 bases, and 2 bases had no gene match. Germline V gives CDR1 SGHRS, CDR2 YFSETQ. The CDR3 DNA reads as TGCGCCAGCAGCGGGACAGGGAGTAATGAAAAACTGTTTTTT. Its protein is CASSGTGSNEKLFF.

Turning to this clone: One end of the junction does not line up with germline, which may come from a read error. Other DNA sequences within the sample encode an identical CDR3. The chain links TRBV4-2 to TRBJ2-3; D ambiguous. The germline CDR1 and CDR2 sequences are LGHNA and YNFKEQ. The CDR3 is 15 amino acids. The CDR3 sequence is CASSQDGPSSDTQYF. The DNA of the CDR3 is TGTGCTAGCAGCCAAGACGGTCCCTCCTCAGATACGCAGTATTTT.

The CDR3 nucleotides are TGCGCCAGCAGCCAAGAGGACAGGGCGGGAGATACGCAGTATTTT. Protein sequence: CASSQEDRAGDTQYF. The chain is built from TRBV4-1 and TRBJ2-3; 8 bases map to TRBD1. V shed 0 bases and J 5 bases; nucleotides not matched to a gene: 4. CDR3 length: 15 residues. The germline CDR1 and CDR2 sequences are MGHRA and YSYEKL.

J is TRBJ1-1 and V is TRBV19; D unresolved. This CDR3 spans 13 amino acids. Per germline, CDR1 LNHDA and CDR2 SQIVND (reference sequence). V was shortened by 9 bases and J by 5 bases, with 16 bases between the two germline ends. The CDR3 loop reads CASRGGRRTEAFF. The CDR3, as DNA: TGTGCCAGCAGAGGAGGACGGCGGACTGAAGCTTTCTTT.

Here the CDR3 reads CASSLPNFYEQYF. The CDR3 DNA reads TGTGCCAGCAGCTTACCTAATTTCTACGAGCAGTACTTC. The chain uses TRBV11-3 and TRBJ2-7; unclear D gene. From germline, CDR1 is SGHNT and CDR2 YENEEA. V lost 2 bases and J lost 3, with 8 bases in between. The CDR3 is 13 residues long. Using reference TRBV11-3 and TRBJ2-7 for the parts outside the CDR3, the full variable domain is EAGVVQSPRYKIIEKKQPVAFWCNPISGHNTLYWYLQNLGQGPELLIRYENEEAVDDSQLPKDRFSAERLKGVDSTLKIQPAELGDSAVYLCASSLPNFYEQYFGPGTRLTVT.

The chain uses TRBV7-2 and TRBJ2-1; D might be TRBD1 (7 bases). The CDR3 is made up of 16 amino acids. V shed 5 bases and J shed 5 bases, with 19 bases lying between them. Germline V gene lookup returns CDR1 SGHTA and CDR2 FQGNSA. The CDR3 protein is CASSPRGAGINNEQFF. In DNA, the CDR3 is TGTGCCAGCAGCCCCAGGGGGGCAGGGATAAACAATGAGCAGTTCTTC.

J is TRBJ2-7 and V is TRBV5-4; 15 bases line up with TRBD2. J lost 6 bases, V lost 4 bases, and 11 bases had no gene match. This CDR3 spans 17 amino acids. CDR1 is SGHNT and CDR2 is YYREEE in the germline V gene (reference sequence). CDR3 protein: CASSPPGLAGGSVEQYF. CDR3 coding DNA: TGTGCCAGCAGCCCACCGGGACTAGCGGGAGGCTCTGTCGAGCAGTACTTC.

J is TRBJ1-1 and V is TRBV10-1, with 11 bases that match TRBD1. This CDR3 has 14 amino acids. Germline V gene data show CDR1 as WNHNN and CDR2 as SYGVQD (reference sequence). V was pared by 4 bases and J by 7 bases, with 5 bases of the junction left unmatched. The CDR3 region is CASSGTGGFGEAFF. The CDR3 DNA follows: TGCGCCAGCAGTGGGACAGGGGGCTTCGGTGAAGCTTTCTTT.

J is TRBJ2-2 and V is TRBV29-1; 8 bases are shared with TRBD2. Germline trimming cut 6 bases from V and 0 bases from J; bases unmatched to any gene: 6. The CDR3 runs to 15 residues. Germline-derived CDR1 and CDR2 are SQVTM and ANQGSEA. The CDR3 DNA follows: TGCAGCGTGACGGGGGGGGCAGCGAACACCGGGGAGCTGTTTTTT. Protein sequence: CSVTGGAANTGELFF.

The gene calls are TRBV19 and TRBJ1-4; tentatively, D is TRBD1 (6 bases). CDR3 length: 19 residues. Trimming pared 6 bases from V and 4 bases from J, leaving 27 bases between. Germline lookup yields CDR1 LNHDA and CDR2 SQIVND (reference sequence). Here the CDR3 DNA reads TGTGCCAGTAGGAGAGATCCCCTCGCAGGGGCGATCTATAATGAAAAACTGTTTTTT. It codes for CASRRDPLAGAIYNEKLFF.

CDR3 loop: CASSIVGGGNEQFF. The CDR3 DNA reads as TGTGCCAGTAGTATAGTGGGAGGGGGCAATGAGCAGTTCTTC. The chain has TRBV19 and TRBJ2-1; tentatively, D is TRBD2 (7 bases). Germline CDR1 and CDR2: LNHDA and SQIVND (reference sequence). The CDR3 has 14 amino acids. V was trimmed by 1 base and J by 6 bases, leaving 10 bases between them.

The V call is TRBV6-5, the J call TRBJ1-1; TRBD1 might be the D (5 bases). The CDR3 contains 13 residues. CDR1 and CDR2 from the germline V gene are MNHEY and SVGAGI. The V end was cut by 6 bases, the J end by 1 base, with 9 bases between. The CDR3 reads CASRTDKNTEAFF. The DNA for the CDR3 is TGTGCCAGCAGGACGGACAAGAACACTGAAGCTTTCTTT.

The chain recombines TRBV5-1 with TRBJ2-1; 10 bases align to TRBD1. From germline, CDR1 is SGHRS and CDR2 YFSETQ. The CDR3 runs to 14 residues. V lost 4 bases and J lost 8; bases outside the gene matches: 6. CDR3 nucleotide sequence: TGCGCCAGCAGCCTTAGACAGGGGGCGGATGAGCAGTTCTTC. It translates to CASSLRQGADEQFF. The full variable domain, completed using reference TRBV5-1 and TRBJ2-1, is KAGVTQTPRYLIKTRGQQVTLSCSPISGHRSVSWYQQTPGQGLQFLFEYFSETQRNKGNFPGRFSGRQFSNSRSEMNVSTLELGDSALYLCASSLRQGADEQFFGPGTRLTVL.

The rearrangement uses TRBV7-2 and TRBJ2-1; 10 nucleotides agree with TRBD2. There are 16 residues in the CDR3. Germline CDR1 is SGHTA and CDR2 is FQGNSA. J gave up 8 bases and V 3 bases, and 10 bases lay outside the gene matches. CDR3 sequence: CASSLVSGGFGDEQFF. As DNA, the CDR3 is TGTGCCAGCAGCTTGGTTAGCGGGGGGTTCGGAGATGAGCAGTTCTTC.